This T cell receptor (beta chain) was sequenced for a study of blood T cell repertoires in COVID-19. Study as a whole: Sources were T cells, B-cell-depleted T cells, or PBMCs; the material itself was cDNA or gDNA.

CDR3 length: 13 residues. V lost 8 bases to trimming and J lost 0 bases, with 5 bases between them. The germline CDR1 and CDR2 sequences are LGHNA and YSLEER. Authors' methods: Amplification of reference gene primers provided the estimated nucleated cell counts. Sequencing used immunoSEQ multiplex PCR; TCRdb keeps in-frame clones, though not all of them. V and J calls and clone size are given by that table; D and trimming were obtained from the DNA. The sample holds 250,000 or so clones, approximately 80% seen once. The sequenced sample consisted of peripheral blood. The TCR was taken from a woman aged 70-85 years with acute or convalescent COVID-19. V and J are TRBV4-3 and TRBJ2-6; D remains ambiguous. The chain's CDR3 is CASSYSGANVLTF. For the CDR3, the DNA is TGCGCCAGCTCCTACTCTGGGGCCAACGTCCTGACTTTC.